The 21 T cell receptor beta chains presented below share a single source sample, sequenced in a study of cytomegalovirus exposure and HLA in healthy donors. In the PCR, 60 Vbeta and 13 Jbeta primers were used. TCRdb keeps only in-frame clones here, not all; method: immunoSEQ multiplex PCR. This repertoire shows 30,000 to 40,000 clones, around 70% found once; its top ten account for 9.5% to 13%. Sequencing input: PBMCs. These TCRs come from a man aged 40-49 years in good health and CMV-seropositive.

The chain recombines TRBV19 with TRBJ2-7; D is ambiguous. CDR1 and CDR2 from the germline V gene are LNHDA and SQIVND (reference sequence). V gave up 9 bases and J gave up 7 bases, with 13 bases separating them. This CDR3 has 11 amino acids. CDR3 in amino acids: CARPCPAEQYF. CDR3 coding DNA: TGTGCCAGACCCTGTCCCGCGGAGCAGTACTTC.

The V gene is TRBV11-3, the J gene TRBJ1-4, with D perhaps matching TRBD1 (5 bases). Germline CDR1 and CDR2: SGHNT and YENEEA. The CDR3 totals 15 residues. V lost 0 bases, J lost 3 bases, and 8 bases lay in between. CDR3 coding DNA: TGTGCCAGCAGCTTAGACGGGGGGGCTAATGAAAAACTGTTTTTT. Its protein is CASSLDGGANEKLFF.

The chain is built from TRBV2 and TRBJ1-3; 9 positions agree with TRBD1. CDR1 and CDR2 (germline): SNHLY, FYNNEI. CDR3 length equals 15 residues. Germline trimming cut 6 bases from V and 2 bases from J; bases unmatched to any gene: 5. CDR3 sequence: CASRADRGTGNTIYF. The CDR3 DNA sequence: TGTGCCAGCAGGGCGGACAGGGGAACTGGAAACACCATATATTTT.

CDR3 coding DNA: TGTGCCAGCAGCTTGTGGGGACAGGATTACAATGAGCAGTTCTTC. It is translated as CASSLWGQDYNEQFF. The J gene is TRBJ2-1, the V gene TRBV5-6, with TRBD1 matching 8 bases. CDR3 length: 15 residues. The V gene end was trimmed by 1 base and the J gene end by 4 bases; junction bases not matched to a gene: 4. Germline V gene lookup returns CDR1 SGHDT and CDR2 YYEEEE.

The V call is TRBV5-5, the J call TRBJ1-5, with unresolved D. Germline V gene sequence: CDR1 SGHKS, CDR2 YYEKEE (reference sequence). There are 14 residues in the CDR3. V lost 0 bases to trimming and J lost 4 bases, with 8 bases between them. CDR3 in DNA: TGTGCCAGCAGCTTGGGGTTTACAAATCAGCCCCAGCATTTT. Translation gives CASSLGFTNQPQHF.

The rearrangement links TRBV4-2 to TRBJ2-3; 10 nucleotides match TRBD1. V shed 0 bases and J 9 bases; nucleotides not matched to a gene: 3. This CDR3 region has 14 residues. Per germline, CDR1 LGHNA and CDR2 YNFKEQ. CDR3 loop: CASSQEWDRGTQYF. In DNA form, the CDR3 reads TGTGCCAGCAGCCAAGAGTGGGACAGGGGCACGCAGTATTTT.

The chain employs TRBV7-3 and TRBJ1-6; weak D call: TRBD1 (5 bases). V was cut by 0 bases and J by 10 bases, with 10 bases left in between. Germline V gene data show CDR1 as SGHTA and CDR2 as FQGTGA. CDR3 length: 14 amino acids. The CDR3 DNA sequence: TGTGCCAGCAGCTTAACGGGGGGTGGCTCACCCCTCCACTTT. This encodes CASSLTGGGSPLHF.

This chain uses TRBV7-4 with TRBJ2-7; D gene ambiguous. The germline V gene has CDR1 SGHVT and CDR2 SQSDAQ. The CDR3 has 12 residues. Trimming took off 10 bases at V and 2 bases at J, with 12 bases between the two ends. CDR3 amino acids: CATEPHPYEQYF. CDR3 nucleotide sequence: TGTGCCACCGAGCCTCACCCCTACGAGCAGTACTTC.

The V call is TRBV9, the J call TRBJ1-4; 10 bases map to TRBD1. The V gene end was trimmed by 3 bases and the J gene end by 7 bases; junction bases not matched to a gene: 3. The germline gives CDR1 SGDLS, CDR2 YYNGEE. CDR3 length equals 14 residues. The CDR3 region has the DNA TGTGCCAGCAGCGCGACAGGGGGCACTGAAAAACTGTTTTTT. It codes for CASSATGGTEKLFF.

The rearrangement joins TRBV5-6 to TRBJ1-2; D not resolved. This CDR3 contains 15 residues. In germline, CDR1 is SGHDT, CDR2 YYEEEE. Trimming pared 0 bases from V and 1 base from J, leaving 10 bases between. The CDR3, as DNA: TGTGCCAGCAGCTTGGGGCAGGCTTATAACTATGGCTACACCTTC. It is translated as CASSLGQAYNYGYTF.

This chain joins TRBV7-2 and TRBJ2-2, with a weak D call TRBD2 (6 bases). Germline CDR1 is SGHTA and CDR2 is FQGNSA. Trimming removed 4 bases at V and 4 bases at J, with 16 bases between. The CDR3 has 16 residues. The CDR3 spells CASSSRSRGGTGELFF. The DNA of the CDR3 is TGTGCCAGCAGCTCTCGATCGAGGGGAGGCACCGGGGAGCTGTTTTTT.

The J gene is TRBJ2-7, the V gene TRBV11-1; the D gene is possibly TRBD1 (6 bases). Germline assignment: CDR1 SGHAT and CDR2 FQDESV (reference sequence). The CDR3 is 13 residues long. V was shortened by 5 bases and J by 3 bases, with 11 bases between the two germline ends. CDR3 protein: CASSPDSNYEQYF. CDR3 nucleotide sequence: TGTGCCAGCAGCCCGGACAGTAACTACGAGCAGTACTTC.

The CDR3 bases are TGTGCCATCAGTGTAGCGGCAGTCCAAGAGACCCAGTACTTC. Translating gives CAISVAAVQETQYF. The V and J genes are TRBV10-3 and TRBJ2-5, with D maybe TRBD2 (6 bases). The ends were cut back, 4 bases at V and 1 base at J, with 10 bases in the middle. Germline V lookup: CDR1 ENHRY, CDR2 SYGVKD. The CDR3 spans 14 residues.

V is TRBV7-9 and J is TRBJ1-2; a possible D gene is TRBD1 (6 bases). This CDR3 has 13 residues. CDR1 and CDR2 (germline): SEHNR, FQNEAQ (reference sequence). The V end was cut by 3 bases, the J end by 6 bases, with 11 bases between. In nucleotides, the CDR3 is TGTGCCAGCAGCTTGGGGGGGGCGGATGGCTACACCTTC. Protein sequence: CASSLGGADGYTF.

The chain couples TRBV30 to TRBJ1-2; 7 bases line up with TRBD1. Germline V lookup: CDR1 GTSNPN, CDR2 SVGIG (reference sequence). Trimming took 3 bases from V and 8 from J; bases not matched to a gene: 9. The CDR3 extends over 13 amino acids. CDR3 DNA sequence: TGTGCCTGGAGCACTGACAGGGATCACGGCTACACCTTC. This translates into CAWSTDRDHGYTF.

The chain carries TRBV7-8 and TRBJ1-5; 7 nucleotides agree with TRBD1. Germline loops: CDR1 SGHVS, CDR2 FQNEAQ. The CDR3 sequence is 17 residues long. The trim removed 3 bases at V and 5 bases at J, leaving 13 bases unmatched. DNA for the CDR3: TGTGCCAGCAGCTTCACCAGGACAGGTGGGATCTATCAGCCCCAGCATTTT. It translates to CASSFTRTGGIYQPQHF.

This clone has only a few counts. The gene calls are TRBV4-1 and TRBJ2-3; D perhaps matches TRBD1 (6 bases). V gave up 6 bases and J gave up 3 bases, with 10 bases separating them. The CDR3 extends over 13 amino acids. The germline CDR1 and CDR2 sequences are MGHRA and YSYEKL. DNA for the CDR3: TGCGCCAGCAGTCAAACAGGGACAGATACGCAGTATTTT. Translated: CASSQTGTDTQYF.

The rearrangement links TRBV10-3 to TRBJ1-5; maybe TRBD1 (6 bases). Deletions cut 4 bases from V and 3 bases from J, with 7 bases between. The CDR3 contains 13 residues. From germline, CDR1 is ENHRY and CDR2 SYGVKD. CDR3 DNA sequence: TGTGCCATCAGTGGACAGGTCAATCAGCCCCAGCATTTT. Translated: CAISGQVNQPQHF.

The J gene is TRBJ1-3, the V gene TRBV9, with D tentatively TRBD1 (5 bases). Trimming shortened V by 4 bases and J by 2 bases, and 16 bases separated the two germline ends. Per the germline V gene, CDR1 is SGDLS and CDR2 is YYNGEE. There are 16 residues in the CDR3. CDR3 coding DNA: TGTGCCAGCAGCCTCCTTCAGTTGGGGCCTGGAAACACCATATATTTT. The encoded protein is CASSLLQLGPGNTIYF.

This clone was seen only once. The chain carries TRBV7-2 and TRBJ2-6, with no clear D. The germline CDR1 and CDR2 sequences are SGHTA and FQGNSA. Trimming took off 6 bases at V and 2 bases at J, with 14 bases between the two ends. The CDR3 is 16 residues long. The CDR3: CASRLTGGTGANVLTF. The CDR3 nucleotides are TGTGCCAGCAGATTGACTGGTGGCACTGGGGCCAACGTCCTGACTTTC.

This clone was counted a few times. The CDR3 sequence: CASSLTSSGGPDTQYF. In nucleotides, the CDR3 is TGTGCCAGCAGCCTCACTTCTAGCGGGGGGCCAGATACGCAGTATTTT. The chain uses TRBV5-6 and TRBJ2-3, with 11 nucleotides matching TRBD2. The germline V gene encodes CDR1 SGHDT and CDR2 YYEEEE. This CDR3 spans 16 amino acids. Trimming removed 4 bases from V and 4 bases from J; junction bases left unmatched: 8.